The 26 T cell receptor beta chains in this list originate from one sample, sequenced in a study of blood T cell repertoires in COVID-19. Assay: immunoSEQ multiplex PCR; the TCRdb copy retains only in-frame clones and omits some. The repertoire holds 60,000 to 90,000 clones, approximately 84% seen once, with about 5.6% in the top ten. Material for sequencing was peripheral blood. Receptors were obtained from a man in his fifties or sixties with active or convalescent COVID-19.

The chain has TRBV3-1 (or the pseudogene TRBV3-2) and TRBJ2-1; 7 bases are a match to TRBD1. The CDR3 contains 12 residues. The ends lost 2 bases at V and 10 bases at J; junction bases unmatched: 2. Germline lookup yields CDR1 LGHDT and CDR2 YNNKEL (reference sequence). CDR3 in amino acids: CASSQRDREQFF. Here the CDR3 DNA reads TGTGCCAGCAGCCAACGGGACAGAGAGCAGTTCTTC.

The CDR3 nucleotides read TGTGCCAGTAGTAGAGCCGATTCACCCCTCCACTTT. Encoded protein: CASSRADSPLHF. The chain combines TRBV19 with TRBJ1-6; D ambiguous. V was clipped by 4 bases and J by 8 bases, with 6 bases between them. Germline CDR1 is LNHDA and CDR2 is SQIVND (reference sequence). The CDR3 sequence is 12 residues long.

The rearrangement uses TRBV19 and TRBJ1-5; no definite D call. Deletions cut 6 bases from V and 3 bases from J, with 6 bases between. Germline CDR1 is LNHDA and CDR2 is SQIVND (reference sequence). CDR3 size: 12 residues. CDR3: CASREVNQPQHF. CDR3 bases: TGTGCCAGTAGGGAGGTCAATCAGCCCCAGCATTTT. The full variable domain, its missing parts supplied by reference TRBV19 and TRBJ1-5, is DGGITQSPKYLFRKEGQNVTLSCEQNLNHDAMYWYRQDPGQGLRLIYYSQIVNDFQKGDIAEGYSVSREKKESFPLTVTSAQKNPTAFYLCASREVNQPQHFGDGTRLSIL.

The gene calls are TRBV7-9 and TRBJ1-2; possibly TRBD1 for D (6 bases). CDR3 length: 13 amino acids. Germline V gives CDR1 SEHNR, CDR2 FQNEAQ (reference sequence). The germline V and J ends were trimmed by 5 bases and 8 bases, with 15 bases remaining between them. The CDR3 sequence: CASSPGTSGGYTF. The CDR3 DNA is TGTGCCAGCAGCCCCGGGACATCCGGAGGCTACACCTTC.

J is TRBJ1-5 and V is TRBV27; 9 bases are a match to TRBD1. Germline CDR1 and CDR2: MNHEY and SMNVEV (reference sequence). Germline trimming cut 6 bases from V and 6 bases from J; bases unmatched to any gene: 6. This CDR3 comprises 14 residues. Here the CDR3 reads CASRPQGATQPQHF. CDR3 DNA sequence: TGTGCCAGCAGACCACAGGGGGCTACTCAGCCCCAGCATTTT.

The rearrangement joins TRBV12-3 or TRBV12-4 to TRBJ2-3; D perhaps matches TRBD2 (6 bases). The ends were cut back, 4 bases at V and 6 bases at J, with 11 bases in the middle. The CDR3 length is 13 residues. CDR3 amino acids: CASSSRGTDTQYF. Written as DNA, the CDR3 is TGTGCCAGCAGTTCCCGGGGGACGGATACGCAGTATTTT.

This clone was counted only a few times. The CDR3 here is CASSQSRGPSYGYTF. The CDR3 DNA is TGTGCCAGCAGCCAATCCAGGGGTCCCAGCTATGGCTACACCTTC. The genes are TRBV6-6 and TRBJ1-2, with D perhaps TRBD1 (6 bases). CDR3 length equals 15 residues. CDR1 and CDR2 from the germline V gene are MNHNY and SVGAGI (reference sequence). Trimming pared 6 bases from V and 4 bases from J, leaving 18 bases between.

The chain employs TRBV6-4 and TRBJ1-1; D uncertain. Per the germline V gene, CDR1 is MRHNA and CDR2 is SNTAGT. The CDR3 has 14 residues. Trimming pared 0 bases from V and 0 bases from J, leaving 5 bases between. Here the CDR3 reads CASSDSTMNTEAFF. The CDR3 nucleotides read TGTGCCAGCAGTGACTCCACAATGAACACTGAAGCTTTCTTT.

The rearrangement uses TRBV9 and TRBJ1-2; weak D call: TRBD1 (6 bases). V was trimmed by 2 bases and J by 5 bases, leaving 22 bases between them. This CDR3 has 17 residues. The V gene's germline CDR1 is SGDLS and CDR2 YYNGEE. The CDR3 sequence: CASSVGQLLRRPYGYTF. In nucleotides, the CDR3 is TGTGCCAGCAGCGTCGGACAGCTTCTTCGCCGCCCTTATGGCTACACCTTC.

This chain uses TRBV5-1 with TRBJ1-1, with 10 bases identical to TRBD1. This CDR3 is 15 amino acids long. Germline CDR1 and CDR2: SGHRS and YFSETQ. Trimming at V came to 2 bases and at J to 5 bases, leaving 6 bases not matched to a gene. The CDR3 sequence: CASSLTRDRGTEAFF. The CDR3 DNA follows: TGCGCCAGCAGCTTAACCCGGGACAGGGGAACTGAAGCTTTCTTT.

The V and J genes are TRBV18 and TRBJ1-2; 9 positions agree with TRBD1. Germline values: CDR1 KGHSH, CDR2 LQKENI. The ends lost 5 bases at V and 4 bases at J; junction bases unmatched: 2. CDR3 size: 13 residues. CDR3 nucleotides: TGTGCCAGCTCAGGGACAGGGTTCTATGGCTACACCTTC. Its protein product is CASSGTGFYGYTF.

This chain links TRBV6-5 with TRBJ2-3, with TRBD2 matching over 11 bases. Trimming took 8 bases from V and 1 from J; bases not matched to a gene: 5. Germline assignment: CDR1 MNHEY and CDR2 SVGAGI. This CDR3 spans 15 amino acids. The CDR3 DNA reads TGTGCCAGCGGAATAGCGGGGGGGCGCACAGATACGCAGTATTTT. This codes for CASGIAGGRTDTQYF.

The rearrangement uses TRBV25-1 and TRBJ1-4; no definite D call. The CDR3 runs 12 residues. V was cut by 8 bases and J by 8 bases, with 12 bases left in between. The germline CDR1 and CDR2 sequences are MGHDK and SYGVNS. CDR3 sequence (DNA): TGTGCCAGCGAGGGCCTTGGGGAAAAACTGTTTTTT. Translated, it gives CASEGLGEKLFF.

This chain uses TRBV7-8 with TRBJ1-2, with D perhaps TRBD1 (5 bases). The length of the CDR3 is 15 residues. Trimming left V 2 bases short and J 5 bases short, with 15 bases between. Germline values: CDR1 SGHVS, CDR2 FQNEAQ. The CDR3 sequence is CASSLRSGPPYGYTF. DNA for the CDR3: TGTGCCAGCAGCTTACGGTCAGGGCCTCCATATGGCTACACCTTC.

V and J are TRBV11-2 and TRBJ1-4; 8 nucleotides match TRBD1. This CDR3 is built from 15 residues. Germline V gene data show CDR1 as SGHAT and CDR2 as FQNNGV. J lost 8 bases, V lost 1 base, and 6 bases had no gene match. DNA for the CDR3: TGTGCCAGCAGCTTAGGAGGACAGGGAGGAGAAAAACTGTTTTTT. This codes for CASSLGGQGGEKLFF.

The chain recombines TRBV9 with TRBJ1-2; D gene unclear. Germline lookup yields CDR1 SGDLS and CDR2 YYNGEE. Trimming shortened V by 3 bases and J by 4 bases, and 16 bases separated the two germline ends. CDR3 size: 15 residues. The CDR3 sequence is CASSDGPAEGYGYTF. The CDR3 DNA reads TGTGCCAGCAGCGACGGACCCGCCGAGGGCTATGGCTACACCTTC.

This clone was counted only a few times. This chain uses TRBV7-8 with TRBJ1-4; the match to TRBD1 covers 9 bases. Germline CDR1 and CDR2: SGHVS and FQNEAQ. Trimming removed 1 base from V and 8 bases from J; junction bases left unmatched: 5. The CDR3 loop spans 15 amino acids. The CDR3, as DNA: TGTGCCAGCAGCTTAGAGGGGACAGGGCAGGAAAAACTGTTTTTT. Amino acids: CASSLEGTGQEKLFF. The full variable domain, its missing parts supplied by reference TRBV7-8 and TRBJ1-4, is GAGVSQSPRYKVAKRGQDVALRCDPISGHVSLFWYQQALGQGPEFLTYFQNEAQLDKSGLPSDRFFAERPEGSVSTLKIQRTQQEDSAVYLCASSLEGTGQEKLFFGSGTQLSVL.

This chain uses TRBV7-2 with TRBJ1-3, with TRBD1 identical over 10 bases. With V trimmed by 8 bases and J by 2 bases, 0 bases remained unmatched. The CDR3 covers 13 residues. CDR1 and CDR2 (germline): SGHTA, FQGNSA. Here the CDR3 reads CASGTGAGNTIYF. In nucleotides, the CDR3 is TGTGCCAGCGGGACAGGGGCTGGAAACACCATATATTTT.

This chain uses TRBV6-5 with TRBJ1-1; D ambiguous. The CDR3 loop spans 15 amino acids. Germline lookup yields CDR1 MNHEY and CDR2 SVGAGI. V dropped 6 bases and J dropped 0 bases, with 14 bases sitting between them. Written as DNA, the CDR3 is TGTGCCAGCAGAGACTTAGGCAACATGAACACTGAAGCTTTCTTT. Protein product: CASRDLGNMNTEAFF.

The chain couples TRBV6-5 to TRBJ1-6; TRBD1 matches 9 bases. The junction had 9 bases not matched to a gene; V was cut back by 2 bases and J by 10 bases. This CDR3 has 16 residues. CDR1 and CDR2 from the germline V gene are MNHEY and SVGAGI. CDR3 coding DNA: TGTGCCAGCAGTTACCGTCGGGACAGGGTACGCTCACCCCTCCACTTT. Protein sequence: CASSYRRDRVRSPLHF.

This clone was found a few times. The V gene is TRBV9, the J gene TRBJ2-3; maybe TRBD1 (6 bases). The CDR3 is 15 residues long. V was trimmed by 2 bases and J by 0 bases, leaving 10 bases between them. Looked up from germline, CDR1 is SGDLS and CDR2 is YYNGEE. The CDR3 loop is CASSVSGQSTDTQYF. The DNA of the CDR3 is TGTGCCAGCAGCGTCTCTGGACAGAGCACAGATACGCAGTATTTT.

This clone was recorded a few times. For the CDR3, the DNA is TGTGCCAGCAGTAACGCAGGGGGCCTCTATGGCTACACCTTC. It codes for CASSNAGGLYGYTF. The J gene is TRBJ1-2, the V gene TRBV25-1; 8 positions agree with TRBD1. Losses at the gene ends were 5 bases for V and 4 bases for J; bases not matched to a gene: 6. Germline CDR1 is MGHDK and CDR2 is SYGVNS. The CDR3 extends over 14 amino acids.

The table lists this clone with a few counts. The gene calls are TRBV5-1 and TRBJ1-2; weak D call: TRBD1 (5 bases). Germline-derived CDR1 and CDR2 are SGHRS and YFSETQ. Trimming stripped 4 bases from V and 2 bases from J, with 15 bases between. CDR3 length: 15 residues. CDR3: CASSQGSQTNYGYTF. CDR3 bases: TGCGCCAGCAGCCAGGGTTCGCAGACGAACTATGGCTACACCTTC.

The chain employs TRBV6-5 and TRBJ2-7; TRBD2 aligns across 7 bases. J lost 7 bases, V lost 7 bases, and 4 bases had no gene match. The CDR3 sequence is 11 residues long. Per germline, CDR1 MNHEY and CDR2 SVGAGI. CDR3: CASTHGGEQYF. The CDR3 DNA follows: TGTGCCAGCACCCACGGGGGGGAGCAGTACTTC.

The chain links TRBV14 to TRBJ2-1, with D perhaps matching TRBD1 (6 bases). The CDR3 is 16 amino acids. Germline V gene sequence: CDR1 SGHDN, CDR2 FVKESK. Trimming left V 3 bases short and J 5 bases short, with 17 bases between. DNA for the CDR3: TGTGCCAGCAGCCACCCTAGTTGGACAGCGGACAATGAGCAGTTCTTC. Translated, it gives CASSHPSWTADNEQFF.

This chain uses TRBV14 with TRBJ1-6; D remains unclear. Trimming took 2 bases from V and 0 from J, leaving 11 bases between them. Germline CDR1 and CDR2: SGHDN and FVKESK. This CDR3 contains 17 residues. In DNA form, the CDR3 reads TGTGCCAGCAGCCAATCCTTGGGCCGCTCCTATAATTCACCCCTCCACTTT. It specifies CASSQSLGRSYNSPLHF.